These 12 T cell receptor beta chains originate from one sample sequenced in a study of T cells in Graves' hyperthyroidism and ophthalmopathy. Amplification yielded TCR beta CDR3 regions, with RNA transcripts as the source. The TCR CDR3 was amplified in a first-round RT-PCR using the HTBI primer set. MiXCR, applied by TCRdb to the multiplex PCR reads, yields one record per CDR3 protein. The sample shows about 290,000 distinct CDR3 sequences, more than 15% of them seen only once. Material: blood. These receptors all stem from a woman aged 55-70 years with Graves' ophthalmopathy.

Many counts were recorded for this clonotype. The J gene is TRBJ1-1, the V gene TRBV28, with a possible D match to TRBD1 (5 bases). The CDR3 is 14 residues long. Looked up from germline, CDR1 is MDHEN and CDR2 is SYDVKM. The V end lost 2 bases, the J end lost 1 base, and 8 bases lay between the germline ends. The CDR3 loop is CASSLLGTNTEAFF. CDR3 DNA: TGTGCCAGCAGTTTACTGGGGACGAACACTGAAGCTTTCTTT.

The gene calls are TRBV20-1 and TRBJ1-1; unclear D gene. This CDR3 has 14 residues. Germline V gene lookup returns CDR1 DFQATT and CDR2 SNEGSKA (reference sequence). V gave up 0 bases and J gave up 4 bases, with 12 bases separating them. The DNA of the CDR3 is TGCAGTGCTAGAGACTTCCGACGGTTCACTGAAGCTTTCTTT. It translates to CSARDFRRFTEAFF.

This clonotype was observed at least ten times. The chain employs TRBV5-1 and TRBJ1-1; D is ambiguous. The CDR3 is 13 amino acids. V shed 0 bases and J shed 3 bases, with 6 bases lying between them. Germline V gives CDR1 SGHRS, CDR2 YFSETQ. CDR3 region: CASSLDSHTEAFF. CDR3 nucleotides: TGCGCCAGCAGCTTGGACAGCCACACTGAAGCTTTCTTT.

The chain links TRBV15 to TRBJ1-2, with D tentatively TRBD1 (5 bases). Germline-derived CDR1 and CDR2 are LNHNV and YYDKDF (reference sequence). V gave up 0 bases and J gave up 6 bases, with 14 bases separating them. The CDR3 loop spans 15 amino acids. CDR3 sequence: CATSRDGGGWNGYTF. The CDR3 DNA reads TGTGCCACCAGCAGAGATGGGGGTGGATGGAATGGCTACACCTTC.

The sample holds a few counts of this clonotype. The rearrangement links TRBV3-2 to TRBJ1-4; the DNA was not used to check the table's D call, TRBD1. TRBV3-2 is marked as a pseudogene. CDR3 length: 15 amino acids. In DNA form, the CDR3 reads TGTGCCAGCAGCCAAAAGGACAGGGAAGATGAAAAACTGTTTTTT. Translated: CASSQKDREDEKLFF.

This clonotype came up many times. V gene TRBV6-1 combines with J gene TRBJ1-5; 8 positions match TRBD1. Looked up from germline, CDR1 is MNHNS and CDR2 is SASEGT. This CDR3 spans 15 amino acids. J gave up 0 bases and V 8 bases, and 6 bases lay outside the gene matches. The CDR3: CASVRTGTSNQPQHF. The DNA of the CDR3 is TGTGCCAGCGTGAGGACAGGGACTAGCAATCAGCCCCAGCATTTT.

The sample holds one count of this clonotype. The CDR3 sequence is CASSPEGQDTEAFF. For the CDR3, the DNA is TGTGCCAGCTCACCGGAGGGGCAGGACACTGAAGCTTTCTTT. The rearrangement joins TRBV18 to TRBJ1-1; D is perhaps TRBD1 (5 bases). Germline loops: CDR1 KGHSH, CDR2 LQKENI. Between the trimmed V and J ends, which lost 3 bases and 3 bases, there was a span of 11 bases. This CDR3 comprises 14 residues. Drawing the rest from reference TRBV18 and TRBJ1-1, the complete variable domain is NAGVMQNPRHLVRRRGQEARLRCSPMKGHSHVYWYRQLPEEGLKFMVYLQKENIIDESGMPKERFSAEFPKEGPSILRIQQVVRGDSAAYFCASSPEGQDTEAFFGQGTRLTVV.

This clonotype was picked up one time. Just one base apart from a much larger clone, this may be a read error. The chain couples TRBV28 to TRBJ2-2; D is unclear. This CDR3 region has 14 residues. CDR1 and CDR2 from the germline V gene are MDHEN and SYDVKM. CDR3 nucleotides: TGTGCCAGCCGTTTAGTGGAGCTCCCCGGGGAGCTGTTTTTT. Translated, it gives CASRLVELPGELFF.

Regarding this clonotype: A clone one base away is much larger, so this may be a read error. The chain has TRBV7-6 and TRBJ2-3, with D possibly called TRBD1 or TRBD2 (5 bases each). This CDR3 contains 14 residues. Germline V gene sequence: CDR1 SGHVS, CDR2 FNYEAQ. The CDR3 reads CASSLVSSTGTQYF. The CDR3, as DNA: TGTGCCAGCAGCTTAGTCTCTAGCACAGGTACGCAGTATTTT.

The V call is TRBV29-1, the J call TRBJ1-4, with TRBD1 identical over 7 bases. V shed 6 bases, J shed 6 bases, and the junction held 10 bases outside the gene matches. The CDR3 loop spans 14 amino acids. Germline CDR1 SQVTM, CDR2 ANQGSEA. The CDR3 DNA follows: TGCAGCGTATCCCGACAGGGTGGACATGAAAAACTGTTTTTT. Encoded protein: CSVSRQGGHEKLFF.

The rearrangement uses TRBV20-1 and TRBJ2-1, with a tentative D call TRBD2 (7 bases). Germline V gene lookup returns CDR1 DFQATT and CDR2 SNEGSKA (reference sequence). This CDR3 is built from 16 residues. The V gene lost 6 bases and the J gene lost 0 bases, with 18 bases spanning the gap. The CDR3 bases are TGCAGTGCAGGGGGGGGGAGCCGGAGCTCCTACAATGAGCAGTTCTTC. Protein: CSAGGGSRSSYNEQFF.

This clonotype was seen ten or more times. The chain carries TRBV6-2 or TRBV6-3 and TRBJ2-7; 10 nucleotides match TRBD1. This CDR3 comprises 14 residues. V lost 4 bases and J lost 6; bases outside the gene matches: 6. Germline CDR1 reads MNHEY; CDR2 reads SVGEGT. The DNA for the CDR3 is TGTGCCAGCAGTTTTCAACGGGACAGGGGCGAGCAGTACTTC. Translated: CASSFQRDRGEQYF.